This T cell receptor beta chain was sequenced for a study of blood T cell repertoires in COVID-19. Study-level information: COVID-19 samples collected from the United States, Italy and Spain covered acute and convalescent phases.

Trimming took off 4 bases at V and 6 bases at J, with 19 bases between the two ends. CDR1 is LGHNA and CDR2 is YSLEER in the germline V gene. The length of the CDR3 is 16 residues. Sequencing was performed with immunoSEQ multiplex PCR; in TCRdb, only in-frame clones are kept and a portion is missing. This sample has 430,000 or so clones, with about 88% found just once. This chain uses TRBV4-3 with TRBJ2-1; D remains ambiguous. This receptor was identified in a woman aged 18-29 years who had been exposed to COVID-19. Sequences were obtained from PBMCs or T cells enriched from blood (not recorded which). CDR3 sequence: CASSPDISGFFNEQFF. The CDR3, as DNA: TGCGCCAGCAGCCCAGATATCTCCGGGTTTTTCAATGAGCAGTTCTTC.